A single sample is the source of the 6 T cell receptor beta chains below, sequenced in a study of Ad26.COV2.S vaccination and SARS-CoV-2 variants. Clones were sequenced by immunoSEQ multiplex PCR, and TCRdb holds only the in-frame ones, with some missing. The sample has about 680,000 clones; around 90% are singletons. Documented treatment: some 20 received Ad26.COV2.S at low or high dose, single or two shots; 5 received placebo; per-sample allocation not given. Material that was analyzed had been drawn on day 63 after the first vaccine or placebo injection. Material: peripheral blood, obtained in a trial of Ad26.COV2.S vaccine versus placebo. All receptors come from a person between 18 and 60 years old who received the Ad26.COV2.S COVID-19 vaccine or a placebo.

The chain joins TRBV6-5 to TRBJ1-1, with a possible D match to TRBD1 (5 bases). Per germline, CDR1 MNHEY and CDR2 SVGAGI. The CDR3 covers 15 residues. Trimming stripped 10 bases from V and 6 bases from J, with 24 bases between. CDR3 DNA sequence: TGTGCCACACCCATCAGCAGGGCATCGGACGCTGAAGCTTTCTTT. Encoded protein: CATPISRASDAEAFF.

This clone has a handful of counts. The CDR3 region is CASSFVAISGELFF. Here the CDR3 DNA reads TGTGCCAGCAGTTTTGTCGCAATCTCCGGGGAGCTGTTTTTT. The chain couples TRBV27 to TRBJ2-2; the D is unclear. This CDR3 comprises 14 residues. V dropped 3 bases and J dropped 6 bases, with 11 bases sitting between them. Germline assignment: CDR1 MNHEY and CDR2 SMNVEV (reference sequence).

The chain has TRBV6-2 or TRBV6-3 and TRBJ1-5; perhaps TRBD1 as D (5 bases). Trimming left V 0 bases short and J 10 bases short, with 7 bases between. CDR1 is MNHEY and CDR2 is SVGEGT in the germline V gene. This CDR3 comprises 12 residues. CDR3: CASSYSGAPQHF. The CDR3 coding sequence is TGTGCCAGCAGTTACTCTGGGGCACCCCAGCATTTT.

This rearrangement joins TRBV27 to TRBJ2-1, with 9 bases fitting TRBD2. The J segment lost 7 bases and the V segment lost 8 bases, leaving 12 bases of the junction unmatched. This CDR3 comprises 15 residues. Germline V gene lookup returns CDR1 MNHEY and CDR2 SMNVEV (reference sequence). The CDR3 nucleotides are TGTGCCAGCTGCAGAAGGGCGGGAGGGGGAAATGAGCAGTTCTTC. This encodes CASCRRAGGGNEQFF.

This clone was recorded only once. The chain has TRBV6-5 and TRBJ1-2, with D unclear. This CDR3 comprises 14 residues. V was cut by 8 bases and J by 2 bases, with 15 bases left in between. Germline CDR1 and CDR2: MNHEY and SVGAGI. The CDR3 bases are TGTGCCAGCCGATTCGGACTGCAGAACTATGGCTACACCTTC. It is translated as CASRFGLQNYGYTF.

The V call is TRBV4-1, the J call TRBJ2-6; either TRBD1 or TRBD2 may supply D (5 bases each). This CDR3 has 16 residues. V lost 2 bases and J 4 bases, leaving 12 bases between the germline ends. The germline gives CDR1 MGHRA, CDR2 YSYEKL. In nucleotides, the CDR3 is TGCGCCAGCAGCCAAAGGGGCCGGGACGGGGCCAACGTCCTGACTTTC. Translating it yields CASSQRGRDGANVLTF.